This T cell receptor (beta chain) was identified in a study of graft-versus-host responses after intestinal transplantation. The overall study: Every transplant recipient was induced with anti-thymocyte globulin, then maintained on tacrolimus and steroids for two to four years.

The repertoire was sequenced with immunoSEQ multiplex PCR; TCRdb's copy has only in-frame clones and lacks some. The data hold approximately 89,000 clones, with approximately 92% observed a single time. CDR3 length: 16 residues. Trimming removed 1 base from V and 0 bases from J, with 10 bases in between. Germline V gene sequence: CDR1 SGHVS, CDR2 FQNEAQ. J is TRBJ2-4 and V is TRBV7-8, with D possibly being TRBD1 (5 bases). This material consisted of PBMCs, taken about 460 days after intestinal transplant. The origin of this receptor is a human patient who received an intestinal transplant, so some T cells may come from the graft donor. The CDR3 sequence is CASSLGTRLAKNIQYF. CDR3 nucleotides: TGTGCCAGCAGCTTAGGGACACGTCTAGCCAAAAACATTCAGTACTTC.